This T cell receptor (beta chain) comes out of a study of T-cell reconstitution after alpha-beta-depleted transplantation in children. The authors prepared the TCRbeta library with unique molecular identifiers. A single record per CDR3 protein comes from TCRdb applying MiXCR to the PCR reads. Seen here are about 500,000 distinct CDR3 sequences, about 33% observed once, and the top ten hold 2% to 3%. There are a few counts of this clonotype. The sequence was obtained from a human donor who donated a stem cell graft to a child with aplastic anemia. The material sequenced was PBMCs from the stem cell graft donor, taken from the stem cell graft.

CDR3 in DNA: TGCAGCGTTGCCGGAGGGGCTGGTGAAAAACTGTTTTTT. Translated: CSVAGGAGEKLFF. The gene calls are TRBV29-1 and TRBJ1-4; D perhaps matches TRBD1 (5 bases). The CDR3 has 13 residues. V was shortened by 4 bases and J by 7 bases, with 13 bases between the two germline ends. CDR1 and CDR2 (germline): SQVTM, ANQGSEA.